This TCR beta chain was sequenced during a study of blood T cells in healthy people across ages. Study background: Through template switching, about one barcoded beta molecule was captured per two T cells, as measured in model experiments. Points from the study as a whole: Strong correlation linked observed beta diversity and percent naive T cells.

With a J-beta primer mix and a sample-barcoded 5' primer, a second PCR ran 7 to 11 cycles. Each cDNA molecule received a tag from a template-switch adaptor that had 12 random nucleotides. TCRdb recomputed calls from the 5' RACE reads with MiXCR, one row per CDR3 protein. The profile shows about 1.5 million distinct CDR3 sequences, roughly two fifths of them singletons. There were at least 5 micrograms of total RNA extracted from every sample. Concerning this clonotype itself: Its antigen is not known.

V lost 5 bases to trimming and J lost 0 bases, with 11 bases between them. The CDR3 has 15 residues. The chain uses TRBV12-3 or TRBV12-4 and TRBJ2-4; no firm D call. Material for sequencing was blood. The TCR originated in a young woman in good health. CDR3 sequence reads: CASSDRSLAKNIQYF. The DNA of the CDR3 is TGTGCCAGCAGTGATAGAAGTTTAGCCAAAAACATTCAGTACTTC.